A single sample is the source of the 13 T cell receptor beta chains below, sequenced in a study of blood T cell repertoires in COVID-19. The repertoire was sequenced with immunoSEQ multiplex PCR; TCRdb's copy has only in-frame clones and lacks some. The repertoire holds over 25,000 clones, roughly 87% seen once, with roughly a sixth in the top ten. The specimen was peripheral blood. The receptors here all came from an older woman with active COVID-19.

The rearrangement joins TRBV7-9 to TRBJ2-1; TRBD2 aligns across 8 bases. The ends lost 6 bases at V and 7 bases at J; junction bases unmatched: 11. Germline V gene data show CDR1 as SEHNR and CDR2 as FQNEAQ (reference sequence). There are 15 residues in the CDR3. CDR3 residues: CASRTDSGNWNEQFF. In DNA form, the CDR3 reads TGTGCCAGCAGGACAGATAGCGGGAATTGGAATGAGCAGTTCTTC. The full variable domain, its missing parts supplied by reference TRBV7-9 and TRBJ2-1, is DTGVSQNPRHKITKRGQNVTFRCDPISEHNRLYWYRQTLGQGPEFLTYFQNEAQLEKSRLLSDRFSAERPKGSFSTLEIQRTEQGDSAMYLCASRTDSGNWNEQFFGPGTRLTVL.

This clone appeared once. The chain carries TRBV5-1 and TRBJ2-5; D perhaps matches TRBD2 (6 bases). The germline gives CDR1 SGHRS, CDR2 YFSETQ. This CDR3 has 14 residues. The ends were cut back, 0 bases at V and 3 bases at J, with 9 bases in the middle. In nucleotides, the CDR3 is TGCGCCAGCAGCTTGGGGCCTAGCGAAGAGACCCAGTACTTC. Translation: CASSLGPSEETQYF.

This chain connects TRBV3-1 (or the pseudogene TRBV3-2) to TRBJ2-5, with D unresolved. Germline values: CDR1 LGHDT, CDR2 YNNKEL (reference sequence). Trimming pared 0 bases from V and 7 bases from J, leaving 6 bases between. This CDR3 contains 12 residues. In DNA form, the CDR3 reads TGTGCCAGCAGCCAAGATCCGGGGACCCAGTACTTC. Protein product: CASSQDPGTQYF.

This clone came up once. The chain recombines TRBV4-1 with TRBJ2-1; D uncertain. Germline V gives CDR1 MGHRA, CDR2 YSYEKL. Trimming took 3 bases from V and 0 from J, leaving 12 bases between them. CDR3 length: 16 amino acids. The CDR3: CASSQPGRVSYNEQFF. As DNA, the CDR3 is TGCGCCAGCAGCCAGCCCGGTCGGGTCTCCTACAATGAGCAGTTCTTC.

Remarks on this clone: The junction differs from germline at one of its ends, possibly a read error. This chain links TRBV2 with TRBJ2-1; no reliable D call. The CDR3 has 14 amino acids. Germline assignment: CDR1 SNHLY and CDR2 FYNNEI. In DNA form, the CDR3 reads TGTGCCAGCAGTGAAGGTAGCTCCCACAATGAGCAGTTCTTC. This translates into CASSEGSSHNEQFF.

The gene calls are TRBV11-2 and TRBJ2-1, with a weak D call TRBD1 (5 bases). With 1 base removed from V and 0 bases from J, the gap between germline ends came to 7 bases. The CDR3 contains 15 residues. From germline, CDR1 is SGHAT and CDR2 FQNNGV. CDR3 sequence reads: CASSLGQSSYNEQFF. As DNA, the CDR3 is TGTGCCAGCAGCTTAGGACAGAGCTCCTACAATGAGCAGTTCTTC.

The CDR3 region is CASSLSGGRTEAFF. In DNA form, the CDR3 reads TGCGCCAGCAGCTTGTCGGGGGGGAGAACTGAAGCTTTCTTT. The V call is TRBV5-1, the J call TRBJ1-1, with D tentatively TRBD1 (5 bases). The ends were cut back, 1 base at V and 5 bases at J, with 12 bases in the middle. The germline V gene has CDR1 SGHRS and CDR2 YFSETQ. The CDR3 spans 14 residues.

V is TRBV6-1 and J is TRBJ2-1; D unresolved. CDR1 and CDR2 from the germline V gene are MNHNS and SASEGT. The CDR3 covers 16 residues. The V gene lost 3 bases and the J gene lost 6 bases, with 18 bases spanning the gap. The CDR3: CASSDYETLYSNEQFF. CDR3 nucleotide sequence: TGTGCCAGCAGTGACTATGAGACTTTGTACTCCAATGAGCAGTTCTTC.

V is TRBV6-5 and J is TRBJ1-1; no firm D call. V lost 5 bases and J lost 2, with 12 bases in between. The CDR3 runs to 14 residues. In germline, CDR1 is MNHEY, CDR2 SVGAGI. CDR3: CASSQPNYNTEAFF. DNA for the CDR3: TGTGCCAGCAGTCAACCCAACTATAACACTGAAGCTTTCTTT.

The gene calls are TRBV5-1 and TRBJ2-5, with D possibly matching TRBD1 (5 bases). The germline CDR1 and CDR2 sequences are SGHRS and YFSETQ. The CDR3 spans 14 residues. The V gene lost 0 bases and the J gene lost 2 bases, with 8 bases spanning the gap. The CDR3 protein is CASSLVTVQETQYF. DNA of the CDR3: TGCGCCAGCAGCTTGGTGACAGTACAAGAGACCCAGTACTTC.

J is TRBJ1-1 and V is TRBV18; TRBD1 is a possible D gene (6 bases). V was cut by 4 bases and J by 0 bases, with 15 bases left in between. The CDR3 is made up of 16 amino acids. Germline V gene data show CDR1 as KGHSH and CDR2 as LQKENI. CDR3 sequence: CASSLRQVSVNTEAFF. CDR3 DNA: TGTGCCAGCTCACTAAGACAGGTGTCAGTGAACACTGAAGCTTTCTTT.

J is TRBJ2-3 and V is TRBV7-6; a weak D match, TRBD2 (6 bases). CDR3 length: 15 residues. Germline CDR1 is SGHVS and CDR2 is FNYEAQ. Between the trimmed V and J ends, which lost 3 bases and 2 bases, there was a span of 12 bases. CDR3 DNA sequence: TGTGCCAGCAGCTTCCGGGACTCACTCACAGATACGCAGTATTTT. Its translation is CASSFRDSLTDTQYF.

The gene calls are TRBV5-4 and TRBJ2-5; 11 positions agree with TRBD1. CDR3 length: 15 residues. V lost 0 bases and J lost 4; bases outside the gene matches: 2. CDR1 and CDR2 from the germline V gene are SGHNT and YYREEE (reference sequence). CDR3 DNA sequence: TGTGCCAGCAGCTTGGAGGGACAGGGGGGAGAGACCCAGTACTTC. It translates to CASSLEGQGGETQYF.